This T cell receptor beta chain was documented in a study of PD-1 blockade in classical Hodgkin lymphoma (dated by TCRdb to between 2020 and 2021). In terms of the full investigation: Nivolumab dosing was 3 mg/kg intravenously every 2 weeks, continuing until either disease progression or unacceptable toxicity. The study used CyTOF and TCR beta sequencing to define a peripheral blood immune signature of response to PD-1 blockade in classical Hodgkin lymphoma.

Read against the paper, the sample's time point label means: cycle 2 day 1 (C2D1) of nivolumab. Every trial patient had relapsed after autologous stem cell transplantation, and cohorts A, B and C differed in prior brentuximab vedotin exposure. The trial cohort included around 60 patients with relapsed/refractory classical Hodgkin lymphoma, and each patient had a best overall response of complete response, partial response or progressive disease. Single-agent nivolumab was administered to trial patients in the multi-cohort phase II CheckMate 205 trial. An independent review committee assessed best overall response using the 2007 International Working Group response criteria. Trial PBMCs were collected immediately before nivolumab initiation (C1D1) and during therapy at cycle 2 day 1 and cycle 4 day 1. Peripheral blood was collected in 8 mL Vacutainer Cell Preparation Tubes, from which PBMCs were isolated by centrifugation and then cryopreserved.

Note on this clone: It lacks a known antigen. There are no base qualities to consult, and no much larger clone falls within one base.

The Qiagen DNeasy kit was used to extract genomic DNA both from unsorted PBMCs and from the negatively selected CD4+ and CD8+ fractions. TCR beta CDR3 regions were amplified by immunoSEQ multiplex PCR using primers annealing to V and J segments. A synthetic immune receptor repertoire was used to minimize amplification bias, and any remaining bias was removed computationally after sequencing. Per the source publication's procedure: Repertoire diversity was quantified as the Shannon entropy index using custom Python scripts. The unsorted, CD4+ and CD8+ repertoires were each analyzed separately, with the exception of combined analyses, where CD4+ and CD8+ sequences were merged in silico. A clone was considered expanded if an increase in frequency of at least 2-fold after treatment relative to C1D1 was found, and a pseudocount of 0.5 was applied to clones undetected at baseline. Clones with 0 or 1 copy at C1D1 were defined as singleton clones, while clones with 2 or more copies were defined as non-singleton clones. By matching protein sequences in sorted samples from the same patient, clones expanded in unsorted samples were annotated as CD4+, CD8+ or unknown. Wilcoxon tests were applied to paired samples to test diversity changes from C1D1 to C4D1. The source is immuneACCESS, and TCRdb retained only in-frame sequences with V and J called. Part of the clones is not carried over; for the studies checked, unresolved V genes explain less than half of this, and the remainder is unexplained. For V, J and clone size, that table is used; D and trimming come from the DNA. Within this sample are tens of thousands of clones, with approximately 92% of them counted one time only. About 10% of the sample goes to the ten largest clones.

For this chain, trimming is 4 bases at the V end and 4 bases at the J end, and the number of junction bases without a gene match is 6. The germline V gene sets CDR1 to SNHLY and CDR2 to FYNNEI. Measured from the cysteine to the phenylalanine, the CDR3 is 14 residues long. Only the CDR3 part of the read is kept: 42 bases, read in frame from the first base. Findings and caveats that apply to the study as a whole: Baseline TCR diversity was reported as lower in newly diagnosed patients than in healthy donors, and lower still in relapsed/refractory patients. Diversity was lower in patients who began nivolumab less than 1 year after ASCT, so these patients were left out of later analyses to avoid confounding by immune reconstitution. By C4D1, a significant rise was seen in CD4+ TCR diversity but not in CD8+ TCR diversity (p=0.0027 vs p=0.16), and the rise was most apparent among complete responders (p=0.02). Trial patients with a complete response had baseline diversity similar to that of newly diagnosed patients, while partial responders and progressors had significantly lower diversity. The study was restricted to a single clinical trial cohort, and the causes of repertoire differences, possibly disease activity or prior therapy, were left undefined.

The chain is assembled from TRBV2 and TRBJ2-7; 8 bases in the middle match TRBD1. The sample in question was peripheral blood mononuclear cells (PBMCs), obtained before the second cycle of nivolumab. The sequence came from a human donor with classical Hodgkin lymphoma. The base sequence is TGTGCCAGCAGTGGAAGGACAGGGAGGTACGAGCAGTACTTC. Its coded protein is CASSGRTGRYEQYF.